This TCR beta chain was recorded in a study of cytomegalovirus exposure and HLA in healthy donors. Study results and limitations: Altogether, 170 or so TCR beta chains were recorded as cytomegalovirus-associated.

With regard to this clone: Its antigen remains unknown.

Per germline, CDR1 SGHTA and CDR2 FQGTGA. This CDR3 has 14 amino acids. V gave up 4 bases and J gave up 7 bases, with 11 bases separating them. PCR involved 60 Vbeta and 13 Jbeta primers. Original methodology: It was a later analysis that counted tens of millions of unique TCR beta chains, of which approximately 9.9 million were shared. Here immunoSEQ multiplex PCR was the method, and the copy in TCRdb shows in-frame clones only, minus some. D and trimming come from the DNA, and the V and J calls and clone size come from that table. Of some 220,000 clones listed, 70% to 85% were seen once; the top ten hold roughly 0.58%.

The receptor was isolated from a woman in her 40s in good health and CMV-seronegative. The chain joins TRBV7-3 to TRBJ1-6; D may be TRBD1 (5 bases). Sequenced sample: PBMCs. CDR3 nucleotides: TGTGCCAGCAGCTCAGGGCTAGGGAATTCACCCCTCCACTTT. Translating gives CASSSGLGNSPLHF.